This T cell receptor (beta chain) originates from a study of blood T cell repertoires in COVID-19. On the study more broadly: Whether acute or convalescent, the COVID-19 samples came from the United States, Italy and Spain. In each case, the material was cDNA or gDNA derived from T cells, B-cell-depleted T cells, or PBMCs.

Original processing notes: Reference gene primer amplification in the assay estimated nucleated cell counts. The data were produced by immunoSEQ multiplex PCR, yet TCRdb's version contains in-frame clones alone and is incomplete. Clonal size and the V and J genes are those of that table, whereas D and trimming came from the DNA. The sample holds roughly 160,000 clones, roughly 86% seen once. The CDR3 contains 14 residues. Trimming took 4 bases from V and 5 from J; bases not matched to a gene: 5. Germline CDR1 LNHNV, CDR2 YYDKDF (reference sequence). Seattle patients were enrolled while actively infected and followed longitudinally.

The TCR was taken from a woman older than 75 with COVID-19, enrolled during active disease. The rearrangement links TRBV15 to TRBJ2-7; 10 bases match TRBD1. Sequenced: peripheral blood. The CDR3 DNA is TGTGCCACCAGCAAAGACAGGGGGCTCAACGAGCAGTACTTC. Translating it yields CATSKDRGLNEQYF.